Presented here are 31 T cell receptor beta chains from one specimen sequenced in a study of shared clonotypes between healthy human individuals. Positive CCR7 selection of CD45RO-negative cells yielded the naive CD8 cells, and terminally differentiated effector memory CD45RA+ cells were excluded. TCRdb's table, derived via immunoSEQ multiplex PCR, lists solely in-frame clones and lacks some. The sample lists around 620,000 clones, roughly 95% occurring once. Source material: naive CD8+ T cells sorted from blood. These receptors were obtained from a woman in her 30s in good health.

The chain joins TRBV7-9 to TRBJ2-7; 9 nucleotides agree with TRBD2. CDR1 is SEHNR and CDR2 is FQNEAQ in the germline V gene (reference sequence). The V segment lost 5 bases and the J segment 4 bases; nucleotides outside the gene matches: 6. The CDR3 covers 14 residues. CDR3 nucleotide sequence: TGTGCCAGCAGCCCGCCGGGACTAGCTTACGAGCAGTACTTC. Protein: CASSPPGLAYEQYF.

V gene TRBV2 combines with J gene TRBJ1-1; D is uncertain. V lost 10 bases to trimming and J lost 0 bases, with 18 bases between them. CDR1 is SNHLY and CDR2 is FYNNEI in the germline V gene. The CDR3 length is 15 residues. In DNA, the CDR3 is TGTGCCATTCGGACGGTTTCGTCAATGAACACTGAAGCTTTCTTT. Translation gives CAIRTVSSMNTEAFF.

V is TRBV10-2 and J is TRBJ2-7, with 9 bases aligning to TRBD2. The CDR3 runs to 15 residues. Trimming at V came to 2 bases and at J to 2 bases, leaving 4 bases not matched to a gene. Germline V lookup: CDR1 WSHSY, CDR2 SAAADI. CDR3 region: CASSEKVAGAYEQYF. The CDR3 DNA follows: TGCGCCAGCAGTGAGAAGGTAGCGGGAGCCTACGAGCAGTACTTC.

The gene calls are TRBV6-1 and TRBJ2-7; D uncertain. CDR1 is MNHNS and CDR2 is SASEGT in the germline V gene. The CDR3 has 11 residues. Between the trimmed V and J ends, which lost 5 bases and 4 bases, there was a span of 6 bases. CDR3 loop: CASSFRYEQYF. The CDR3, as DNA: TGTGCCAGCAGTTTTCGGTACGAGCAGTACTTC.

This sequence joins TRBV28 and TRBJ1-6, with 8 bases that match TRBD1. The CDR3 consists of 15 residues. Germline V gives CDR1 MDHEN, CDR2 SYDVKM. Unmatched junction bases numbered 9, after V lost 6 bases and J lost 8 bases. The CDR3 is CASSEDRGLDSPLHF. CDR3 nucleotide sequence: TGTGCCAGCAGCGAAGACAGGGGCCTGGATTCACCCCTCCACTTT. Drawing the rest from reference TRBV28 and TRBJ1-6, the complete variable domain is DVKVTQSSRYLVKRTGEKVFLECVQDMDHENMFWYRQDPGLGLRLIYFSYDVKMKEKGDIPEGYSVSREKKERFSLILESASTNQTSMYLCASSEDRGLDSPLHFGNGTRLTVT.

The CDR3 spells CASSLRSRSSTLGDTQYF. CDR3 bases: TGTGCCAGCAGTTTAAGGTCTAGGTCGTCCACTTTAGGAGATACGCAGTATTTT. The rearrangement links TRBV27 to TRBJ2-3; D ambiguous. Germline V gene data show CDR1 as MNHEY and CDR2 as SMNVEV (reference sequence). Deletions cut 2 bases from V and 5 bases from J, with 23 bases between. The CDR3 runs 18 residues.

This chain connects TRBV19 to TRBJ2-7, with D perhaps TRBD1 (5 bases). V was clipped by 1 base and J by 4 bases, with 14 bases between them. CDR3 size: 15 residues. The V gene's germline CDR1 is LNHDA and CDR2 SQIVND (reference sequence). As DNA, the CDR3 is TGTGCCAGTAGTATAGTTACAGGTGGAGTATACGAGCAGTACTTC. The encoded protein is CASSIVTGGVYEQYF.

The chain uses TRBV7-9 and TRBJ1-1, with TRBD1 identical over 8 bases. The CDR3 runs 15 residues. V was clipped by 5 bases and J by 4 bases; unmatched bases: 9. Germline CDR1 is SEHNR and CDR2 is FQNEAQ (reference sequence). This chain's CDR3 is CASSDPGQGSTEAFF. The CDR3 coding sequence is TGTGCCAGCAGCGACCCCGGACAGGGTTCCACTGAAGCTTTCTTT.

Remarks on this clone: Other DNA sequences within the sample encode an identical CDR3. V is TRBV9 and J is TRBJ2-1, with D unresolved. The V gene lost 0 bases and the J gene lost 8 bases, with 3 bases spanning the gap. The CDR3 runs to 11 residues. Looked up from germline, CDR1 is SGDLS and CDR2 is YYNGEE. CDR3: CASSVGYEQFF. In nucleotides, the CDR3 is TGTGCCAGCAGCGTAGGATATGAGCAGTTCTTC.

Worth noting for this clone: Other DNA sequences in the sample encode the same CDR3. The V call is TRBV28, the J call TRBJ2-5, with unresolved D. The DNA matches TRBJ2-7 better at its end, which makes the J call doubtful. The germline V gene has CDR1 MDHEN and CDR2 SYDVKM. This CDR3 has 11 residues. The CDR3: CASSLDYEQYF. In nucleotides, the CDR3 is TGTGCCAGCAGTCTCGACTACGAGCAGTACTTC.

CDR3 bases: TGTGCCAGCAGCTTCGGGACAGGGCTGGCCGGGGAGCTGTTTTTT. This sequence encodes CASSFGTGLAGELFF. The chain couples TRBV5-4 to TRBJ2-2, with 9 bases matching TRBD1. Trimming cost V 2 bases and J 6 bases; bases outside gene matches: 5. The CDR3 extends over 15 amino acids. In germline, CDR1 is SGHNT, CDR2 YYREEE (reference sequence).

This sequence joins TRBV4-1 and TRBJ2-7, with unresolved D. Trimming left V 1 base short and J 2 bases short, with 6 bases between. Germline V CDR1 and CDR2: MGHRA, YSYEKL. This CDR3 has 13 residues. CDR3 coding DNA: TGCGCCAGCAGCCAAGTCGATACCTACGAGCAGTACTTC. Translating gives CASSQVDTYEQYF.

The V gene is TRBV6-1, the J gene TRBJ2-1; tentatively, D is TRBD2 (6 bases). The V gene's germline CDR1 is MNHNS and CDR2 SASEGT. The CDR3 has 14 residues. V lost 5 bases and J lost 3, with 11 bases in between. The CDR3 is CASSQRLVYNEQFF. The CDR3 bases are TGTGCCAGCAGTCAACGACTAGTCTACAATGAGCAGTTCTTC.

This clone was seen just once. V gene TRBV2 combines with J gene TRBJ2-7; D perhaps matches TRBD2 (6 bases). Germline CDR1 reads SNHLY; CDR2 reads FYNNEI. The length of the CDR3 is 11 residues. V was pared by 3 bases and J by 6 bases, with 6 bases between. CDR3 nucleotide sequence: TGTGCCAGCAGTGACGGGAGCGAGCAGTACTTC. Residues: CASSDGSEQYF.

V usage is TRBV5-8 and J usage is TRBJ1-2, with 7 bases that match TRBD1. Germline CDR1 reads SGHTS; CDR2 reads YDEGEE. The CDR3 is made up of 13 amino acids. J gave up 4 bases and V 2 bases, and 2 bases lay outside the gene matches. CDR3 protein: CASSLTGVYGYTF. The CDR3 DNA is TGTGCCAGCAGCTTAACAGGGGTCTATGGCTACACCTTC.

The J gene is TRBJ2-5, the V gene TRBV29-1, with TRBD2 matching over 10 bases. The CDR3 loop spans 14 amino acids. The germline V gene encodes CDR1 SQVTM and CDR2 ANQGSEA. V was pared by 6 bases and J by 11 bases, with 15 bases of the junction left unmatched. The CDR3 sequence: CSVGGLASKEGQYF. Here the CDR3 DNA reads TGCAGCGTGGGGGGACTAGCGAGTAAGGAAGGGCAGTACTTC.

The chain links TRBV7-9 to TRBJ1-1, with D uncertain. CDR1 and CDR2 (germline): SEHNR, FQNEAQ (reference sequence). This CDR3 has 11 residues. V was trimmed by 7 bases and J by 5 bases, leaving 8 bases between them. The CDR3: CASTFGTEAFF. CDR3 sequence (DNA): TGTGCCAGCACCTTTGGAACTGAAGCTTTCTTT.

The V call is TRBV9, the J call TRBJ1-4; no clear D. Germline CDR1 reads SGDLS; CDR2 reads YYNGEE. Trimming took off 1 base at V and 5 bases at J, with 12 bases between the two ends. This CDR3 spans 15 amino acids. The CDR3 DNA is TGTGCCAGCAGCGTATTTGGGCAGAACAATGAAAAACTGTTTTTT. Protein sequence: CASSVFGQNNEKLFF.

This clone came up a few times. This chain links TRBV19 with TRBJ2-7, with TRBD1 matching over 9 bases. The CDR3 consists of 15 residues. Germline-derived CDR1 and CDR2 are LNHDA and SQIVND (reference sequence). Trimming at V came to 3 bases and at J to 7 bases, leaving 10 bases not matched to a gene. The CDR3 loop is CASSMMSGTGQEQYF. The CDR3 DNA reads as TGTGCCAGTAGTATGATGAGCGGGACAGGGCAAGAGCAGTACTTC.

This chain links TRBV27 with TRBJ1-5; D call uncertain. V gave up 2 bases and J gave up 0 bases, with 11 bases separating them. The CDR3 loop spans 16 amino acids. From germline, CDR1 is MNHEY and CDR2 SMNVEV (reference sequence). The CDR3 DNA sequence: TGTGCCAGCAGTTTACAACCCCCCAGTAGCAATCAGCCCCAGCATTTT. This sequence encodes CASSLQPPSSNQPQHF.

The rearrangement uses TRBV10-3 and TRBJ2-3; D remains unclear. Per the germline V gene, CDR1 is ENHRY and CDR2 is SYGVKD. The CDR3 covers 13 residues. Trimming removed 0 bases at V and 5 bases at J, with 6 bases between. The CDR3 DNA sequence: TGTGCCATCAGTGAGTCGATGGGAGATACGCAGTATTTT. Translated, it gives CAISESMGDTQYF.

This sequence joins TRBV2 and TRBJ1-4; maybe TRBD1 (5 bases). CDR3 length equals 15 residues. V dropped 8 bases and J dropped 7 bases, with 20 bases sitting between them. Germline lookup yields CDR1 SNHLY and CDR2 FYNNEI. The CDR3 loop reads CASGAPSLTGEKLFF. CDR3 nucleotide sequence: TGTGCCAGCGGGGCGCCCTCCCTCACAGGTGAAAAACTGTTTTTT.

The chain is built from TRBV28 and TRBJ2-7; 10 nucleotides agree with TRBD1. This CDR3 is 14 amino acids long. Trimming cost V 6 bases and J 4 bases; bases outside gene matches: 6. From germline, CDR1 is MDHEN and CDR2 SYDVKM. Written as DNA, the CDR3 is TGTGCCAGCAGGCGCGGACAGGGGGGTTACGAGCAGTACTTC. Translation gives CASRRGQGGYEQYF.

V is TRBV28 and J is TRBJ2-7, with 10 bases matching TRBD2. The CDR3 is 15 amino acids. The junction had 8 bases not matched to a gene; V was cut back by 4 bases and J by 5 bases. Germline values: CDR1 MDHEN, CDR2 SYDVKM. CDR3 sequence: CASSSNLAGVHEQYF. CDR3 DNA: TGTGCCAGCAGTTCAAACCTAGCGGGAGTCCACGAGCAGTACTTC. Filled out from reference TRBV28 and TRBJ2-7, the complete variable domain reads DVKVTQSSRYLVKRTGEKVFLECVQDMDHENMFWYRQDPGLGLRLIYFSYDVKMKEKGDIPEGYSVSREKKERFSLILESASTNQTSMYLCASSSNLAGVHEQYFGPGTRLTVT.

CDR3 region: CASTRDRDRDMNTEAFF. The CDR3, as DNA: TGTGCCAGCACGCGAGACCGGGACAGAGACATGAACACTGAAGCTTTCTTT. The rearrangement links TRBV28 to TRBJ1-1, with 7 bases lining up with TRBD1. V gave up 7 bases and J gave up 0 bases; unmatched junction bases: 14. The CDR3 length is 17 residues. Germline CDR1 MDHEN, CDR2 SYDVKM.

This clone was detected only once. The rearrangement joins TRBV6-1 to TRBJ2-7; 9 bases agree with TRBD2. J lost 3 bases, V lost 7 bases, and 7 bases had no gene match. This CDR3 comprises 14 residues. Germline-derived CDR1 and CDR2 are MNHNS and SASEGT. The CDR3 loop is CASTLAGWFYEQYF. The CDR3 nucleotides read TGTGCCAGCACTCTAGCGGGATGGTTCTACGAGCAGTACTTC.

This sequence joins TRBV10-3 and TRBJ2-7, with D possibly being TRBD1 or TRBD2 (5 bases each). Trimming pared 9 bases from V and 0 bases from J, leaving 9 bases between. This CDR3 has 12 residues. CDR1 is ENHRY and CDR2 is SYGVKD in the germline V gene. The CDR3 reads CAIGGSSYEQYF. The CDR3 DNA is TGTGCCATTGGGGGAAGCTCCTACGAGCAGTACTTC.

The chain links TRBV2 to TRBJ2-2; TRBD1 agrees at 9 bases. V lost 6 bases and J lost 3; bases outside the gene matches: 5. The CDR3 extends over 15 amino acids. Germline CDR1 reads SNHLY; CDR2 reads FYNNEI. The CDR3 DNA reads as TGTGCCAGCAGGATACAGGGGGCGGACACCGGGGAGCTGTTTTTT. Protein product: CASRIQGADTGELFF.

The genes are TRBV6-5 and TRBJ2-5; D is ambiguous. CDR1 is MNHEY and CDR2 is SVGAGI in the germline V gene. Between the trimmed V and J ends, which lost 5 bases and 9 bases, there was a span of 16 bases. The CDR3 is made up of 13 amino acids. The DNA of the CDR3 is TGTGCCAGCAGTCACGGGCCTGGTGTGGCCCAGTACTTC. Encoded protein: CASSHGPGVAQYF.

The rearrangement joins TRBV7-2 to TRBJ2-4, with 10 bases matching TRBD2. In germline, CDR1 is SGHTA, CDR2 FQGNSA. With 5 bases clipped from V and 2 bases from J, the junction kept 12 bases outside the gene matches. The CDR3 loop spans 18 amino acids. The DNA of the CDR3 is TGTGCCAGCAGCCCTCAAAGCGGGGGGGAGCCGACCAAAAACATTCAGTACTTC. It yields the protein CASSPQSGGEPTKNIQYF. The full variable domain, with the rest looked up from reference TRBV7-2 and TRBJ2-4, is GAGVSQSPSNKVTEKGKDVELRCDPISGHTALYWYRQSLGQGLEFLIYFQGNSAPDKSGLPSDRFSAERTGGSVSTLTIQRTQQEDSAVYLCASSPQSGGEPTKNIQYFGAGTRLSVL.

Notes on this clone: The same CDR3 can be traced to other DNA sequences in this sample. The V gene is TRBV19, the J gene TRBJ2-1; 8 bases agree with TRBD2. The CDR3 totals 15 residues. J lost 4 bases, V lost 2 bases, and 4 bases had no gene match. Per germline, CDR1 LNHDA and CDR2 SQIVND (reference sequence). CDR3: CASSIPTSGYNEQFF. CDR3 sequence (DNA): TGTGCCAGTAGTATACCCACTAGCGGTTACAATGAGCAGTTCTTC.